Below, 28 T cell receptor beta chains from the same sample are listed, as sequenced in a study of cytomegalovirus exposure and HLA in healthy donors. The PCR employed 60 Vbeta primers together with 13 Jbeta primers. Method: immunoSEQ multiplex PCR; TCRdb's copy keeps in-frame clones and lacks some. The sample shows approximately 150,000 clones, roughly 79% of them seen only once. The sequencing sample was made of PBMCs. These receptors all come from a woman aged 45-65 years in good health and CMV-seronegative.

The chain has TRBV7-7 and TRBJ2-2; the match to TRBD1 covers 8 bases. In germline, CDR1 is SSHAT, CDR2 FNYEAQ (reference sequence). The V segment lost 3 bases and the J segment 8 bases; nucleotides outside the gene matches: 11. CDR3 length equals 16 residues. This CDR3 is CASSFQQGVGRGELFF. CDR3 DNA: TGTGCCAGCAGCTTCCAACAGGGGGTTGGCCGGGGGGAGCTGTTTTTT.

The genes are TRBV28 and TRBJ1-1; D is possibly TRBD1 (5 bases). Deletions cut 4 bases from V and 4 bases from J, with 16 bases between. Germline assignment: CDR1 MDHEN and CDR2 SYDVKM. The CDR3 consists of 15 residues. The CDR3 loop reads CASSSPSQGSTEAFF. Written as DNA, the CDR3 is TGTGCCAGCAGTTCCCCCTCCCAGGGAAGCACTGAAGCTTTCTTT.

This clone is a singleton in its sample. This chain links TRBV2 with TRBJ2-3; 7 nucleotides line up with TRBD2. Germline-derived CDR1 and CDR2 are SNHLY and FYNNEI. V lost 7 bases to trimming and J lost 1 base; unmatched junction nucleotides: 8. The CDR3 extends over 15 amino acids. CDR3 region: CASTGGSGRTDTQYF. The CDR3 nucleotides read TGTGCCAGCACCGGGGGGAGCGGACGCACAGATACGCAGTATTTT.

The J gene is TRBJ2-5, the V gene TRBV2, with 8 nucleotides matching TRBD2. This CDR3 region has 14 residues. V lost 4 bases and J lost 3; bases outside the gene matches: 4. Looked up from germline, CDR1 is SNHLY and CDR2 is FYNNEI. The CDR3 DNA reads TGTGCCAGCAGTGCCACGGGGGGGGAAGAGACCCAGTACTTC. Translating gives CASSATGGEETQYF. The entire variable domain, with the rest obtained from reference TRBV2 and TRBJ2-5, is as follows: EPEVTQTPSHQVTQMGQEVILRCVPISNHLYFYWYRQILGQKVEFLVSFYNNEISEKSEIFDDQFSVERPDGSNFTLKIRSTKLEDSAMYFCASSATGGEETQYFGPGTRLLVL.

The chain carries TRBV6-5 and TRBJ2-5; 7 bases align to TRBD2. Germline trimming cut 2 bases from V and 2 bases from J; bases unmatched to any gene: 2. The V gene's germline CDR1 is MNHEY and CDR2 SVGAGI. CDR3 length: 14 residues. Here the CDR3 reads CASSYNGGQETQYF. The DNA of the CDR3 is TGTGCCAGCAGTTACAACGGGGGGCAAGAGACCCAGTACTTC.

V and J are TRBV14 and TRBJ1-2; 8 bases map to TRBD1. The germline gives CDR1 SGHDN, CDR2 FVKESK. The V and J ends lost 4 bases and 6 bases, in that order; junction bases with no gene match: 4. The CDR3 is made up of 13 amino acids. The CDR3 loop is CASSRQGLHGYTF. CDR3 nucleotides: TGTGCCAGCAGCCGACAGGGGTTGCATGGCTACACCTTC.

The genes are TRBV10-3 and TRBJ2-1; possibly TRBD2 for D (6 bases). The CDR3 spans 13 residues. Trimming removed 4 bases from V and 7 bases from J, with 11 bases in between. CDR1 and CDR2 (germline): ENHRY, SYGVKD. CDR3 region: CAISGNSGNEQFF. The CDR3 bases are TGTGCCATCAGTGGGAATAGCGGAAATGAGCAGTTCTTC.

The gene calls are TRBV4-3 and TRBJ2-7; unclear D gene. V was cut by 3 bases and J by 4 bases, with 16 bases left in between. In germline, CDR1 is LGHNA, CDR2 YSLEER. This CDR3 has 15 residues. CDR3 bases: TGCGCCAGCAGCCAGAGAACAGAGAAGTTTTACGAGCAGTACTTC. Protein sequence: CASSQRTEKFYEQYF.

J is TRBJ2-5 and V is TRBV15; D is perhaps TRBD2 (6 bases). This CDR3 region has 15 residues. Trimming stripped 5 bases from V and 4 bases from J, with 17 bases between. From germline, CDR1 is LNHNV and CDR2 YYDKDF (reference sequence). The CDR3 nucleotides are TGTGCCACCAGCCTCAGGGCAGGAGGGAGAGAGACCCAGTACTTC. This sequence encodes CATSLRAGGRETQYF.

V and J are TRBV25-1 and TRBJ1-5; D is undetermined. Germline V gene data show CDR1 as MGHDK and CDR2 as SYGVNS. This CDR3 is 13 amino acids long. V was shortened by 1 base and J by 9 bases, with 10 bases between the two germline ends. CDR3 loop: CASSESGFLPQHF. The CDR3 region has the DNA TGTGCCAGCAGTGAATCGGGATTCCTGCCCCAGCATTTT.

The J gene is TRBJ1-1, the V gene TRBV19; possible D gene TRBD1, 5 bases. The CDR3 length is 15 residues. CDR1 is LNHDA and CDR2 is SQIVND in the germline V gene (reference sequence). V lost 1 base and J 1 base, leaving 10 bases between the germline ends. CDR3 loop: CASSIGGSKNTEAFF. In DNA, the CDR3 is TGTGCCAGTAGTATAGGGGGCAGCAAGAACACTGAAGCTTTCTTT.

This chain uses TRBV30 with TRBJ1-6; D is perhaps TRBD1 (6 bases). This CDR3 has 16 residues. The germline V gene encodes CDR1 GTSNPN and CDR2 SVGIG (reference sequence). V gave up 3 bases and J gave up 6 bases, with 18 bases separating them. The DNA for the CDR3 is TGTGCCTGGAGGAACCTAAAGACAGGCGGTAATTCACCCCTCCACTTT. This codes for CAWRNLKTGGNSPLHF.

The chain links TRBV9 to TRBJ1-1; D might be TRBD1 (5 bases). CDR3 length equals 15 residues. CDR1 and CDR2 from the germline V gene are SGDLS and YYNGEE. The ends were cut back, 3 bases at V and 2 bases at J, with 14 bases in the middle. The CDR3 loop reads CASSGQDSSNTEAFF. In DNA form, the CDR3 reads TGTGCCAGCAGCGGCCAAGACAGTTCAAACACTGAAGCTTTCTTT.

The chain links TRBV6-1 to TRBJ1-1, with a tentative D call TRBD1 (6 bases). Trimming stripped 1 base from V and 3 bases from J, with 12 bases between. This CDR3 contains 15 residues. Per germline, CDR1 MNHNS and CDR2 SASEGT. CDR3 nucleotide sequence: TGTGCCAGCAGTGAAGTCGGAGGGGGGGACACTGAAGCTTTCTTT. Protein sequence: CASSEVGGGDTEAFF.

This rearrangement joins TRBV5-4 to TRBJ2-7, with TRBD2 matching over 7 bases. Per the germline V gene, CDR1 is SGHNT and CDR2 is YYREEE (reference sequence). This CDR3 comprises 13 residues. Trimming cost V 4 bases and J 2 bases; bases outside gene matches: 3. The CDR3 DNA is TGTGCCAGCAGCGCGGGACTAACCTACGAGCAGTACTTC. Amino acids: CASSAGLTYEQYF.

The chain uses TRBV4-1 and TRBJ2-7; the D gene is possibly TRBD1 (6 bases). Germline-derived CDR1 and CDR2 are MGHRA and YSYEKL. The CDR3 runs to 15 residues. Trimming took 3 bases from V and 0 from J, leaving 12 bases between them. Here the CDR3 DNA reads TGCGCCAGCAGCCAGACAGAGGGGGTCTCCTACGAGCAGTACTTC. Translation gives CASSQTEGVSYEQYF.

The chain uses TRBV4-2 and TRBJ2-7, with TRBD1 identical over 8 bases. Germline V gene sequence: CDR1 LGHNA, CDR2 YNFKEQ. Trimming at V came to 2 bases and at J to 2 bases, leaving 5 bases not matched to a gene. CDR3 length: 15 residues. The CDR3 DNA sequence: TGTGCCAGCAGCCAAACAGGGGGTAACCCCTACGAGCAGTACTTC. Translated, it gives CASSQTGGNPYEQYF.

The genes are TRBV7-9 and TRBJ2-3; 13 bases are a match to TRBD2. Germline-derived CDR1 and CDR2 are SEHNR and FQNEAQ (reference sequence). The CDR3 has 16 residues. Germline trimming cut 5 bases from V and 2 bases from J; bases unmatched to any gene: 4. The CDR3 nucleotides read TGTGCCAGCAGCCCGACTAGCGGGGGGACCACAGATACGCAGTATTTT. It codes for CASSPTSGGTTDTQYF.

The chain is built from TRBV5-1 and TRBJ2-3; 7 nucleotides line up with TRBD1. The germline gives CDR1 SGHRS, CDR2 YFSETQ. The CDR3 is 14 amino acids. Trimming removed 4 bases from V and 4 bases from J; junction bases left unmatched: 6. The CDR3 bases are TGCGCCAGCAGCAAGGGGACAGTTCCAGATACGCAGTATTTT. Encoded protein: CASSKGTVPDTQYF.

The rearrangement uses TRBV27 and TRBJ1-2; D possibly corresponds to TRBD1 (5 bases). V was trimmed by 5 bases and J by 6 bases, leaving 16 bases between them. The CDR3 consists of 14 residues. Germline CDR1 MNHEY, CDR2 SMNVEV (reference sequence). The CDR3 protein is CASSGAGGGDGYTF. DNA of the CDR3: TGTGCCAGCAGTGGGGCCGGGGGAGGGGATGGCTACACCTTC.

The V call is TRBV6-4, the J call TRBJ2-5; D might be TRBD1 (6 bases). Trimming shortened V by 2 bases and J by 5 bases, and 12 bases separated the two germline ends. The CDR3 has 14 amino acids. Germline values: CDR1 MRHNA, CDR2 SNTAGT. The DNA for the CDR3 is TGTGCCAGCAGTGACCTCGGGACAACCGAGACCCAGTACTTC. It specifies CASSDLGTTETQYF.

This clone was seen only once. The rearrangement links TRBV28 to TRBJ1-1, with D perhaps matching TRBD1 (6 bases). Germline CDR1 and CDR2: MDHEN and SYDVKM. V lost 5 bases to trimming and J lost 4 bases, with 17 bases between them. The CDR3 totals 15 residues. CDR3 region: CASSGVQGWSTEAFF. As DNA, the CDR3 is TGTGCCAGCAGTGGAGTACAGGGTTGGAGCACTGAAGCTTTCTTT.

The V and J genes are TRBV10-3 and TRBJ2-7; 11 bases fit TRBD2. Per the germline V gene, CDR1 is ENHRY and CDR2 is SYGVKD. The CDR3 loop spans 17 amino acids. J was trimmed by 1 base and V by 2 bases; bases with no gene match: 7. For the CDR3, the DNA is TGTGCCATCAGTGAGACCACTAGCGGGAGTTGGTCCTACGAGCAGTACTTC. This gives the protein CAISETTSGSWSYEQYF.

The rearrangement joins TRBV10-3 to TRBJ1-1; no clear D. The V end was cut by 7 bases, the J end by 3 bases, with 12 bases between. The CDR3 contains 13 residues. CDR1 is ENHRY and CDR2 is SYGVKD in the germline V gene. CDR3 loop: CAIMAQADTEAFF. In DNA form, the CDR3 reads TGTGCCATCATGGCTCAGGCCGACACTGAAGCTTTCTTT.

The gene calls are TRBV6-5 and TRBJ1-2; D may be TRBD1 (6 bases). Germline values: CDR1 MNHEY, CDR2 SVGAGI. This CDR3 has 15 amino acids. V dropped 7 bases and J dropped 8 bases, with 23 bases sitting between them. This CDR3 reads CASKTLQGSFDGYTF. CDR3 DNA: TGTGCCAGCAAAACCTTACAGGGTTCTTTCGACGGCTACACCTTC.

The rearrangement links TRBV7-2 to TRBJ2-1, with D perhaps matching TRBD2 (7 bases). This CDR3 has 15 amino acids. CDR1 SGHTA and CDR2 FQGNSA come from the germline V gene. The V gene lost 5 bases and the J gene lost 6 bases, with 17 bases spanning the gap. CDR3 nucleotides: TGTGCCAGCAGCGAGTGGGGGGGGGCCTTCAATGAGCAGTTCTTC. The encoded protein is CASSEWGGAFNEQFF.

This clone was recorded only once. The V and J genes are TRBV2 and TRBJ2-7, with TRBD2 as a possible D gene (6 bases). CDR3 length: 15 residues. The germline gives CDR1 SNHLY, CDR2 FYNNEI. V lost 5 bases and J 3 bases, leaving 17 bases between the germline ends. The CDR3 DNA reads as TGTGCCAGCAGTCTCGGGACTGCCCTGGGCTACGAGCAGTACTTC. Its translation is CASSLGTALGYEQYF.

The chain joins TRBV28 to TRBJ2-1; the match to TRBD1 covers 9 bases. With V trimmed by 5 bases and J by 3 bases, 8 bases remained unmatched. Germline lookup yields CDR1 MDHEN and CDR2 SYDVKM. The CDR3 covers 16 residues. CDR3 nucleotides: TGTGCCAGCAGTCTTAATCCGGGACAGGGCTACAATGAGCAGTTCTTC. Its translation: CASSLNPGQGYNEQFF.